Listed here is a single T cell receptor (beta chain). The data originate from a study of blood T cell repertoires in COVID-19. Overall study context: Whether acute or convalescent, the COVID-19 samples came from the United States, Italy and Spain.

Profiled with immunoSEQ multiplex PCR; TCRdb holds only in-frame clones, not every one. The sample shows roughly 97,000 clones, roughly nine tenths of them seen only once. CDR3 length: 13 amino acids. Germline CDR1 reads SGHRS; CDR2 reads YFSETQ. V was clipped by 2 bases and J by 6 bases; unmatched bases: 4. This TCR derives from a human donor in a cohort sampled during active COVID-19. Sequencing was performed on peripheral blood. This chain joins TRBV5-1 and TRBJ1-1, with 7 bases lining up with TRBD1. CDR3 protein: CASSLTGDPEAFF. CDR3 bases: TGCGCCAGCAGCTTAACAGGGGATCCTGAAGCTTTCTTT. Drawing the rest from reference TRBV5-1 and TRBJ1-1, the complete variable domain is KAGVTQTPRYLIKTRGQQVTLSCSPISGHRSVSWYQQTPGQGLQFLFEYFSETQRNKGNFPGRFSGRQFSNSRSEMNVSTLELGDSALYLCASSLTGDPEAFFGQGTRLTVV.